The 31 T cell receptor beta chains below come from one sample, sequenced in a study of T-cell reconstitution after alpha-beta-depleted transplantation in children. Unique molecular identifiers were incorporated when the TCRbeta library was constructed. TCRdb itself ran the PCR reads through MiXCR, one entry per CDR3 protein. The sample has hundreds of thousands of distinct CDR3 sequences, 16% seen once. The sample was PBMCs from the stem cell graft donor, taken from the stem cell graft. The receptors originated from a human donor who donated a stem cell graft to a child with acute myeloid leukemia.

This clonotype was found many times. The CDR3 DNA reads TGCAGTGCTAGATATTGGAGGGGTGGCACAGATACGCAGTATTTT. It translates to CSARYWRGGTDTQYF. The chain joins TRBV20-1 to TRBJ2-3; the D gene is possibly TRBD2 (6 bases). The V end was cut by 2 bases, the J end by 1 base, with 13 bases between. This CDR3 contains 15 residues. Germline V gives CDR1 DFQATT, CDR2 SNEGSKA (reference sequence).

This clonotype was recorded at least ten times. V and J are TRBV12-3 or TRBV12-4 and TRBJ2-1, with 7 bases matching TRBD2. Losses at the gene ends were 8 bases for V and 7 bases for J; bases not matched to a gene: 11. The CDR3 loop spans 14 amino acids. The CDR3 loop is CASSVSSGANEQFF. The CDR3, as DNA: TGTGCCAGCTCCGTAAGCAGCGGGGCAAATGAGCAGTTCTTC.

This clonotype appeared many times. This chain links TRBV20-1 with TRBJ1-4; D is possibly TRBD1 (5 bases). The V end lost 6 bases, the J end lost 5 bases, and 10 bases lay between the germline ends. This CDR3 is 12 amino acids long. Germline V gene sequence: CDR1 DFQATT, CDR2 SNEGSKA (reference sequence). The CDR3, as DNA: TGCAGTGCATGGGGACCGAATGAAAAACTGTTTTTT. Protein product: CSAWGPNEKLFF.

The table lists this clonotype with many counts. CDR3 protein: CSASRIYYEQYV. CDR3 sequence (DNA): TGCAGTGCTAGTCGTATCTACTACGAGCAGTACGTC. The chain uses TRBV20-1 and TRBJ2-7; D ambiguous. The CDR3 runs 12 residues. Germline CDR1 reads DFQATT; CDR2 reads SNEGSKA (reference sequence). The V and J ends lost 3 bases and 3 bases respectively, with 9 bases between them.

This clonotype came up many times. The chain carries TRBV20-1 and TRBJ2-5; D gene uncertain. The CDR3 has 16 amino acids. V dropped 1 base and J dropped 3 bases, with 18 bases sitting between them. Germline V lookup: CDR1 DFQATT, CDR2 SNEGSKA (reference sequence). The CDR3 region has the DNA TGCAGTGCTAGAGGTGTAGCTGGGAAGAGTAAAGAGACCCAGTACTTC. Its translation: CSARGVAGKSKETQYF.

The table lists this clonotype with many counts. The V gene is TRBV5-1, the J gene TRBJ2-3, with D possibly being TRBD1 (5 bases). Germline-derived CDR1 and CDR2 are SGHRS and YFSETQ. CDR3 length: 15 residues. Trimming took 4 bases from V and 0 from J, leaving 12 bases between them. The CDR3 coding sequence is TGCGCCAGCAGCCTGACAGTTCCGAGCACAGATACGCAGTATTTT. Translated: CASSLTVPSTDTQYF.

This clonotype was counted ten times or more. The rearrangement uses TRBV5-6 and TRBJ2-3; the match to TRBD1 covers 7 bases. J lost 1 base, V lost 3 bases, and 8 bases had no gene match. The germline V gene encodes CDR1 SGHDT and CDR2 YYEEEE. The CDR3 extends over 16 amino acids. The CDR3: CASSSFRGQGTDTQYF. The CDR3 DNA sequence: TGTGCCAGCAGCTCTTTCCGAGGACAGGGCACAGATACGCAGTATTTT.

The CDR3 nucleotides read TGTGCCAGCAGCTTCGGGACGCCTACTTGGACTAACTATGGCTACACCTTC. It codes for CASSFGTPTWTNYGYTF. V usage is TRBV7-2 and J usage is TRBJ1-2; D might be TRBD1 (5 bases). Germline V gene data show CDR1 as SGHTA and CDR2 as FQGNSA. CDR3 length: 17 amino acids. V gave up 3 bases and J gave up 0 bases, with 17 bases separating them.

This clonotype was detected ten times or more. V usage is TRBV6-1 and J usage is TRBJ1-1, with D unclear. Per the germline V gene, CDR1 is MNHNS and CDR2 is SASEGT. With 4 bases removed from V and 1 base from J, the gap between germline ends came to 7 bases. CDR3 length: 13 residues. The CDR3 sequence is CASSGRENTEAFF. The CDR3, as DNA: TGTGCCAGCAGTGGGAGGGAGAACACTGAAGCTTTCTTT.

V usage is TRBV11-2 and J usage is TRBJ2-7; 11 bases agree with TRBD2. This CDR3 contains 14 residues. Germline-derived CDR1 and CDR2 are SGHAT and FQNNGV. The junction had 2 bases not matched to a gene; V was cut back by 3 bases and J by 4 bases. CDR3 nucleotides: TGTGCCAGCAGCTTTAGCGGGGGGGCATACGAGCAGTACGTC. Protein: CASSFSGGAYEQYV.

This clonotype has at least ten counts. The rearrangement joins TRBV25-1 to TRBJ2-5; D may match TRBD1 or TRBD2 (5 bases each). Germline assignment: CDR1 MGHDK and CDR2 SYGVNS. V gave up 5 bases and J gave up 8 bases, with 21 bases separating them. The CDR3 runs to 15 residues. The CDR3 reads CASSTSGTHQGTQYF. Written as DNA, the CDR3 is TGTGCCAGCAGTACATCCGGGACCCATCAAGGAACCCAGTACTTC.

The genes are TRBV5-1 and TRBJ2-5; 9 bases fit TRBD2. V dropped 0 bases and J dropped 0; count of bases not matched to a gene: 3. The CDR3 length is 16 residues. CDR1 SGHRS and CDR2 YFSETQ come from the germline V gene. As DNA, the CDR3 is TGCGCCAGCAGCTTGGGCGCTAGCGGGGACCAAGAGACCCAGTACTTC. Protein sequence: CASSLGASGDQETQYF.

With respect to this clonotype: An end of the junction does not agree with germline; a read error may underlie this. CDR3 protein: CTSSSDRDNEQFF. The CDR3, as DNA: TGTACCAGCAGTTCGGACAGGGACAATGAGCAGTTCTTC. V and J are TRBV12-3 or TRBV12-4 and TRBJ2-1, with TRBD1 identical over 8 bases. The CDR3 loop spans 13 amino acids.

The gene calls are TRBV20-1 and TRBJ2-5; D might be TRBD1 (5 bases). The V end was cut by 2 bases, the J end by 5 bases, with 15 bases between. Germline CDR1 reads DFQATT; CDR2 reads SNEGSKA (reference sequence). The CDR3 has 14 amino acids. The CDR3 is CSARSIQGTETQYF. The CDR3 DNA reads TGCAGTGCTAGATCCATTCAGGGTACCGAGACCCAGTACTTC.

This clonotype has a count of ten or more. This chain uses TRBV12-3 or TRBV12-4 with TRBJ1-4; no clear D. This CDR3 spans 14 amino acids. With 2 bases removed from V and 3 bases from J, the gap between germline ends came to 7 bases. This CDR3 reads CASSLLGPNEKLFF. The CDR3 region has the DNA TGTGCCAGCAGTTTACTCGGGCCTAATGAAAAACTGTTTTTT.

This clonotype was seen only a few times. The chain carries TRBV12-3 or TRBV12-4 and TRBJ2-7, with TRBD1 as a possible D gene (7 bases). Trimming took off 7 bases at V and 2 bases at J, with 18 bases between the two ends. This CDR3 comprises 15 residues. The CDR3, as DNA: TGTGCCAGCACCCAGGGGGGATCCCCGACCTACGAGCAGTACTTC. It codes for CASTQGGSPTYEQYF.

The genes are TRBV28 and TRBJ2-7, with 8 bases lining up with TRBD2. The germline V gene has CDR1 MDHEN and CDR2 SYDVKM. Unmatched junction bases numbered 4, after V lost 6 bases and J lost 0 bases. The CDR3 runs to 14 residues. The CDR3 DNA sequence: TGTGCCAGCAGCCCGACTAGCGCCTCCTACGAGCAGTACGTC. Translated, it gives CASSPTSASYEQYV.

The table lists this clonotype with a few counts. The rearrangement links TRBV27 to TRBJ1-2; no clear D. V shed 4 bases and J shed 3 bases, with 9 bases lying between them. Germline CDR1 and CDR2: MNHEY and SMNVEV (reference sequence). The CDR3 has 13 residues. CDR3 amino acids: CASSSSGDYGYTF. The CDR3 DNA is TGTGCCAGCAGTTCAAGTGGAGACTATGGCTACACCTTC.

V gene TRBV4-2 combines with J gene TRBJ1-4; 7 bases match TRBD1. V was pared by 4 bases and J by 1 base, with 12 bases of the junction left unmatched. The CDR3 covers 18 residues. Looked up from germline, CDR1 is LGHNA and CDR2 is YNFKEQ. The CDR3, as DNA: TGTGCCAGCAGCCCGACCCCAAAGGGGGCGCGAACTAATGAAAAACTGTTTTTT. Translating it yields CASSPTPKGARTNEKLFF.

V is TRBV29-1 and J is TRBJ1-1; tentatively, D is TRBD1 (5 bases). Per germline, CDR1 SQVTM and CDR2 ANQGSEA. The CDR3 covers 13 residues. Trimming stripped 6 bases from V and 3 bases from J, with 14 bases between. CDR3 amino acids: CSVKGIADTEAFF. The CDR3 DNA sequence: TGCAGCGTGAAGGGGATTGCTGACACTGAAGCTTTCTTT. Supplemented by reference TRBV29-1 and TRBJ1-1, the full variable domain reads SAVISQKPSRDICQRGTSLTIQCQVDSQVTMMFWYRQQPGQSLTLIATANQGSEATYESGFVIDKFPISRPNLTFSTLTVSNMSPEDSSIYLCSVKGIADTEAFFGQGTRLTVV.

The chain couples TRBV7-6 to TRBJ2-2; a weak D match, TRBD1 (6 bases). The CDR3 consists of 16 residues. Germline V CDR1 and CDR2: SGHVS, FNYEAQ. V was cut by 5 bases and J by 0 bases, with 13 bases left in between. The CDR3 reads CASSPGVPSNTGELFF. The DNA of the CDR3 is TGTGCCAGCAGCCCAGGGGTGCCATCGAACACCGGGGAGCTGTTTTTT.

This clonotype has just a few counts. The chain recombines TRBV20-1 with TRBJ2-3, with 7 bases that match TRBD2. Per germline, CDR1 DFQATT and CDR2 SNEGSKA (reference sequence). V lost 3 bases, J lost 3 bases, and 6 bases stayed unmatched. The CDR3 has 14 amino acids. The CDR3: CSARPELATDTQYF. The CDR3 DNA reads TGCAGTGCTAGGCCCGAACTAGCGACAGATACGCAGTATTTT.

CDR3 sequence (DNA): TGCGCCAGCAGCCAAGACACCTCTGGGCGTAACACTGAAGCTTTCTTT. It yields the protein CASSQDTSGRNTEAFF. This chain connects TRBV4-3 to TRBJ1-1; no definite D call. In germline, CDR1 is LGHNA, CDR2 YSLEER. The ends were cut back, 0 bases at V and 2 bases at J, with 13 bases in the middle. The CDR3 loop spans 16 amino acids.

This clonotype was counted at least ten times. The chain employs TRBV20-1 and TRBJ1-6; no clear D gene. The CDR3 sequence is 12 residues long. The V gene's germline CDR1 is DFQATT and CDR2 SNEGSKA (reference sequence). Trimming pared 7 bases from V and 9 bases from J, leaving 13 bases between. The CDR3 spells CSVSDQTSPLHF. In DNA form, the CDR3 reads TGCAGTGTTTCCGATCAGACTTCACCCCTCCACTTT.

This clonotype was seen repeatedly, ten times or more. This chain connects TRBV7-9 to TRBJ1-1; unclear D gene. The CDR3 covers 12 residues. From germline, CDR1 is SEHNR and CDR2 FQNEAQ (reference sequence). Trimming stripped 5 bases from V and 6 bases from J, with 10 bases between. The CDR3 is CASSARGSEAFF. Written as DNA, the CDR3 is TGTGCCAGCAGCGCTCGAGGGTCTGAAGCTTTCTTT.

This clonotype was seen more than once but under ten times. The chain carries TRBV5-1 and TRBJ2-2; a weak D match, TRBD1 (6 bases). The CDR3 is made up of 18 amino acids. CDR1 and CDR2 from the germline V gene are SGHRS and YFSETQ. V lost 2 bases, J lost 2 bases, and 19 bases lay in between. The CDR3 spells CASSFPISEDRNTGELFF. In nucleotides, the CDR3 is TGCGCCAGCAGCTTCCCAATATCCGAGGACAGAAACACCGGGGAGCTGTTTTTT.

This clonotype has only a few counts. V and J are TRBV7-9 and TRBJ1-6; D gene unclear. The CDR3 consists of 12 residues. The germline V and J ends were trimmed by 5 bases and 9 bases, with 8 bases remaining between them. Germline loops: CDR1 SEHNR, CDR2 FQNEAQ (reference sequence). The CDR3 nucleotides read TGTGCCAGCAGCGCCGGAGGTTCACCCCTCCACTTT. The encoded protein is CASSAGGSPLHF.

This clonotype came up a few times. The V call is TRBV20-1, the J call TRBJ1-5, with D unclear. Trimming removed 4 bases at V and 3 bases at J, with 10 bases between. CDR3 length: 13 amino acids. Germline assignment: CDR1 DFQATT and CDR2 SNEGSKA (reference sequence). The CDR3 nucleotides are TGCAGTGCTAATTCTCCGCTCAATCAGCCCCAGCATTTT. It translates to CSANSPLNQPQHF.

This clonotype has a count of ten or more. The V and J genes are TRBV29-1 and TRBJ2-7, with 8 bases fitting TRBD1. Germline values: CDR1 SQVTM, CDR2 ANQGSEA. V was clipped by 5 bases and J by 3 bases; unmatched bases: 6. This CDR3 is built from 13 residues. The CDR3 nucleotides read TGCAGCGTTCGGACAGGGTTAATCTACGAGCAGTACTTC. Its protein product is CSVRTGLIYEQYF.

The table lists this clonotype with many counts. This sequence joins TRBV29-1 and TRBJ2-1; a possible D gene is TRBD2 (5 bases). Germline CDR1 and CDR2: SQVTM and ANQGSEA. With 6 bases removed from V and 0 bases from J, the gap between germline ends came to 15 bases. The CDR3 sequence is 15 residues long. The DNA of the CDR3 is TGCAGCGTGGCGGCCACTGGGAGCTCCTACAATGAGCAGTTCTTC. This translates into CSVAATGSSYNEQFF.

This clonotype occurred a few times. The chain recombines TRBV7-2 with TRBJ1-4; D unresolved. This CDR3 spans 16 amino acids. Germline-derived CDR1 and CDR2 are SGHTA and FQGNSA. Trimming removed 0 bases from V and 3 bases from J, with 11 bases in between. CDR3 amino acids: CASSLAPLAPNEKLFF. Written as DNA, the CDR3 is TGTGCCAGCAGCTTAGCCCCACTAGCACCTAATGAAAAACTGTTTTTT.